This record concerns one TCR beta chain sequence. What it binds is unknown. These data are taken from a study of post-analysis software for immune sequencing data. Overall study findings and caveats: TRBV5-6, TRBV5-1 and TRBV20-1 were among four or five TRBV segments more frequent in patients than controls. Batch-mates among the samples co-clustered strongly by F measure.

The length of the CDR3 is 18 residues. The trim removed 3 bases at V and 4 bases at J, leaving 14 bases unmatched. Included in the TCR beta cDNA libraries were unique molecular identifiers. The T cell input of roughly 0.9 to 10 million gave roughly 500,000 cDNA molecules. TCRdb re-called the PCR reads through MiXCR, storing one row per CDR3 protein. The repertoire consists of more than 500,000 distinct CDR3 sequences, with 30% to 40% occurring once and the leading ten covering about 6%. The source is a girl aged 2-17 years with multiple sclerosis. Sequencing used blood. V usage is TRBV12-3 or TRBV12-4 and J usage is TRBJ2-1; 8 positions match TRBD1. The DNA of the CDR3 is TGTGCCAGCAGTTTCTTGGGACAGGACTCCTACAGGTACAATGAGCAGTTCTTC. It yields the protein CASSFLGQDSYRYNEQFF.